This T cell receptor (beta chain) was captured in a study of blood T cell repertoires in COVID-19. Study processing details: Amplification from reference gene primers served as the basis for estimated nucleated cell counts. Data came from immunoSEQ multiplex PCR; TCRdb stores just in-frame clones and leaves some out. V, J and clone size are those of that table, while D and trimming were read from the DNA. The profile shows under 30,000 clones, about 85% of them singletons. Germline CDR1 reads MGHDK; CDR2 reads SYGVNS. Trimming stripped 2 bases from V and 6 bases from J, with 10 bases between. The length of the CDR3 is 13 residues.

This receptor was obtained from a human donor in a cohort sampled during active COVID-19. The chain couples TRBV25-1 to TRBJ2-5; D may be TRBD1 (6 bases). Sequenced: peripheral blood. CDR3 sequence: CASSEGGMKTQYF. As DNA, the CDR3 is TGTGCCAGCAGTGAAGGGGGCATGAAGACCCAGTACTTC.